This record concerns one T cell receptor beta chain sequence. In its sample, this clonotype comes out as medium-sized (0.01 to 0.1%). Its antigen target is currently unknown. Per-nucleotide qualities are absent, and no much larger clonotype sits a single base away. This specimen belongs to a study of CD8 T cells in ankylosing spondylitis (TCRdb year 2017). Regarding the research as a whole: The study set out to find disease-linked TCR variants by profiling T cell receptor beta repertoires in ankylosing spondylitis patients and healthy donors. Samples of peripheral blood were taken, and for ankylosing spondylitis patients, synovial fluid was collected as well. The full study cohort comprised about 24 ankylosing spondylitis patients and 110 or so healthy donors.

Sequencing relied on an Illumina HiSeq 2500. TCR beta libraries were prepared by quantitative 5'-RACE with molecular barcodes. The authors' analysis ran thus. A new computational method, built on a probabilistic model of VDJ rearrangement, was used to identify disease-linked TCR variants. TCRdb reprocessed the public reads (quality trimming at Q25 with fastp, clone calling with MiXCR) and kept in-frame beta chains. Under each unique CDR3 protein, matching rows form one entry showing the most common genes and DNA. The V and J calls were not made by the authors but by TCRdb's processing. Here the sample has around 42,000 distinct CDR3 sequences; less than 3.5% occur a single time. Over 4% of the sample lies in the top ten. General study outcomes and caveats: The disease-linked clones showed a CD8+ phenotype and occurred at relatively low frequencies in peripheral blood. The disease-linked clones were reported to be significantly enriched in matched synovial fluid samples from ankylosing spondylitis patients. A TCR beta motif made up of several highly homologous amino acid variants appeared to be characteristic of blood from ankylosing spondylitis patients. Some motif variants were previously reported in synovial fluid and blood of reactive arthritis patients, suggesting common disease-initiation mechanisms.

From a lookup of the germline V gene, CDR1 and CDR2 are SGDLS and YYNGEE. There are 16 amino acids in the CDR3, from cysteine to phenylalanine inclusive. Only the CDR3 part of the read is kept: 48 bases, read in frame from the first base. V is pruned by 3 bases and J by 4 bases, leaving 6 bases of the junction without a gene match. The sample taken for sequencing was blood, either unsorted or a sorted T cell fraction (not recorded which). The chain employs TRBV9 and TRBJ2-1, with 11 bases aligning to TRBD2. The source is a male donor with ankylosing spondylitis or in good health (not recorded which). The CDR3 protein sequence reads: CASSATGTSGYNEQFF. The nucleotides are TGTGCCAGCAGCGCTACCGGGACTAGCGGTTACAATGAGCAGTTCTTC.